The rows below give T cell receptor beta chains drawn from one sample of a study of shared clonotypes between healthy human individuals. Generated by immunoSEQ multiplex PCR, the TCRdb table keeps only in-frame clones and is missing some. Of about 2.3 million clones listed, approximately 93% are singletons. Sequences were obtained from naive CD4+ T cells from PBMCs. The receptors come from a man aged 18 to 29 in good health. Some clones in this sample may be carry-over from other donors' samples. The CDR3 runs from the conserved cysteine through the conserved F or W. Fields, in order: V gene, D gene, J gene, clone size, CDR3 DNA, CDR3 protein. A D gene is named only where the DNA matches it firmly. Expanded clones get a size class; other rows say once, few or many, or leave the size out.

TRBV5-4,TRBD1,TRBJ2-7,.,TGTGCCAGCAGCCCCCAGGGGGTACGGGAGCAGTACTTC,CASSPQGVREQYF
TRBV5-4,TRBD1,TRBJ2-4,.,TGTGCCAGCAGCAATATGTTCGGACAGGGGGACATTCAGTACTTC,CASSNMFGQGDIQYF
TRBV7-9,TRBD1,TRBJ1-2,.,TGTGCCAGCAGCTCCGCCTCAGGGGGCGCGATCTATGGCTACACCTTC,CASSSASGGAIYGYTF
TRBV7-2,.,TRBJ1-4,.,TGTGCCAGCAGCTTTCAGGGTGGAGGGATAGAAAAACTGTTTTTT,CASSFQGGGIEKLFF
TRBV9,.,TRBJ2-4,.,TGTGCCAGCAGCCGGAGCCGGGGTCTGGCCAAAAACATTCAGTACTTC,CASSRSRGLAKNIQYF
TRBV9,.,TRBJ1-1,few,TGTGCCAGCAGCGTATTACAGGGCTCTGAAGCTTTCTTT,CASSVLQGSEAFF
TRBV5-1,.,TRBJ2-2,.,TGCGCCAGCAGCTTGGACGGGAGATATGCCGGGGAGCTGTTTTTT,CASSLDGRYAGELFF
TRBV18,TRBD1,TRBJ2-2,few,TGTGCCAGCTCCAACAGGGGGTTAAACACCGGGGAGCTGTTTTTT,CASSNRGLNTGELFF
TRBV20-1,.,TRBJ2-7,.,TGCAGTGCTAGACCACTCCTGGAGCAGTACTTC,CSARPLLEQYF
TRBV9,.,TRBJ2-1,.,TGTGCCAGCAGCTCCGAGGGGCGGACTACCTACAATGAGCAGTTCTTC,CASSSEGRTTYNEQFF
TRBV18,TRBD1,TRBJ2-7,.,TGTGCCAGCTCACCCGGGACAGCCTCCTACGAGCAGTACTTC,CASSPGTASYEQYF
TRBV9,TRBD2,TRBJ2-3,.,TGTGCCAGCAGCGTACGCCCGGGGGGACTGTACACAGATACGCAGTATTTT,CASSVRPGGLYTDTQYF
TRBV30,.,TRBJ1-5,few,TGTGCCTGGAGTGTGGTCAGGGGAGATCCGTACAATCAGCCCCAGCATTTT,CAWSVVRGDPYNQPQHF
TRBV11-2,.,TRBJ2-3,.,TGTGCCAGCAGCATTCAAGGGGCAGATACGCAGTATTTT,CASSIQGADTQYF
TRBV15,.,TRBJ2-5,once,TGTGCCACCACCAGAAGAGCGGGAGAGACCCAGTACTTC,CATTRRAGETQYF
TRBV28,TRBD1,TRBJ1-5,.,TGTGCCAGCAGCCAGACAGGGGGGGGAAATCAGCCCCAGCATTTT,CASSQTGGGNQPQHF
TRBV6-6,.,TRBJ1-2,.,TGTGCCAGCACCCCCCGGGGGGTAAGCGGCTACACCTTC,CASTPRGVSGYTF
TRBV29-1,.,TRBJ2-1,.,TGCAGCGTTGAAGATGGTGGGGGAGAATCCTACAATGAGCAGTTCTTC,CSVEDGGGESYNEQFF
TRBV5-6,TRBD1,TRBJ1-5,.,TGTGCCAGCAGCTTCTGGGCAGGGGGTGTATCGGCCCAGCATTTT,CASSFWAGGVSAQHF
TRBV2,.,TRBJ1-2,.,TGTGCCAGCAGAGGGCCAGCTAATGCCGGGGGGTACACCTTC,CASRGPANAGGYTF
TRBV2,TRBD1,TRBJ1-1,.,TGTGCCAGCAGTGAATTCCAGGGGGCAACTGAAGCTTTCTTT,CASSEFQGATEAFF
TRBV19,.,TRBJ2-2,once,TGTGCCAGTAGTCCATACCCAGGGCGGACCGGGGAGCTGTTTTTT,CASSPYPGRTGELFF
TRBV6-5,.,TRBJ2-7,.,TGTGCCAGCAGTTACTCGATACCGACCAGTTCCTACGAGCAGTACTTC,CASSYSIPTSSYEQYF
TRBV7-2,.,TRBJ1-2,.,TGTGCCAGCAGCTCCTCGGGAGCTGCGGGCGGCTACACCTTC,CASSSSGAAGGYTF
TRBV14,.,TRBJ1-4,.,TGTGCCAGCAGCAGAGGCGCGGCTGGCGGGGAAAAACTGTTTTTT,CASSRGAAGGEKLFF
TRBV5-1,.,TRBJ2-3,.,TGCGCCAGCAGCTCGCCTTCAGATACGCAGTATTTT,CASSSPSDTQYF
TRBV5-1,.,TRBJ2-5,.,TGCGCCAGCAGCTTGGACGGGAATGTGGAGACCCAGTACTTC,CASSLDGNVETQYF